This TCR beta chain was identified in a study of cytomegalovirus exposure and HLA in healthy donors. Study-level information: Some 91 million unique TCRs from HLA-typed donors were held in an early release of data. Regarding the study as a whole: TCR beta V- and J-gene trimming, according to a later analysis, was linked to a missense DCLRE1C variant. Indistinguishability led to the exclusion of some V segments, TRBV6-2 and TRBV6-3 included.

Concerning this clone itself: Its antigen is as yet unknown.

The CDR3 contains 14 residues. The germline V and J ends were trimmed by 3 bases and 1 base, with 9 bases remaining between them. Germline CDR1 reads KGHSH; CDR2 reads LQKENI. Primers: 60 Vbeta forward and 13 Jbeta reverse. The repertoire was sequenced with immunoSEQ multiplex PCR; TCRdb's copy has only in-frame clones and lacks some. The sample lists roughly 140,000 clones; roughly 79% were seen once. This TCR derives from a woman aged 25 to 39 in good health and CMV-seronegative. Sequencing was done on a sample of PBMCs. The rearrangement joins TRBV18 to TRBJ1-1, with D possibly TRBD1 on 5 matching bases. The CDR3 DNA reads as TGTGCCAGCTCACCTCGGGACTCGAACACTGAAGCTTTCTTT. It yields the protein CASSPRDSNTEAFF.